Shown below are 23 T cell receptor beta chains from a single sample sequenced in a study of T cells in Graves' hyperthyroidism and ophthalmopathy. The CDR3 regions of TCR beta were amplified from RNA transcripts. The HTBI primer set drove a first-round RT-PCR of the TCR CDR3. TCRdb recomputed calls from the multiplex PCR reads with MiXCR, one row per CDR3 protein. This table holds hundreds of thousands of distinct CDR3 sequences, 38% found once. The specimen sequenced was blood. The source is a man younger than 35 with Graves' hyperthyroidism.

This clonotype was observed at least ten times. The V gene is TRBV2, the J gene TRBJ1-5; the D gene is possibly TRBD1 (5 bases). V lost 3 bases and J 7 bases, leaving 10 bases between the germline ends. Germline CDR1 and CDR2: SNHLY and FYNNEI. CDR3 length equals 13 residues. The CDR3 reads CASSDQGRQPQHF. Here the CDR3 DNA reads TGTGCCAGCAGTGACCAGGGCAGACAGCCCCAGCATTTT. The entire variable domain, with the rest obtained from reference TRBV2 and TRBJ1-5, is as follows: EPEVTQTPSHQVTQMGQEVILRCVPISNHLYFYWYRQILGQKVEFLVSFYNNEISEKSEIFDDQFSVERPDGSNFTLKIRSTKLEDSAMYFCASSDQGRQPQHFGDGTRLSIL.

The chain recombines TRBV7-9 with TRBJ1-5, with D possibly TRBD1 on 5 matching bases. Looked up from germline, CDR1 is SEHNR and CDR2 is FQNEAQ (reference sequence). V shed 7 bases and J shed 6 bases, with 16 bases lying between them. There are 14 residues in the CDR3. The CDR3 nucleotides are TGTGCCAGCAAGCCCGCAGGGAAGGTTCAGCCCCAGCATTTT. Its translation is CASKPAGKVQPQHF.

This clonotype has a handful of counts. This chain uses TRBV7-9 with TRBJ2-2, with TRBD1 matching over 7 bases. Per the germline V gene, CDR1 is SEHNR and CDR2 is FQNEAQ (reference sequence). There are 16 residues in the CDR3. Trimming at V came to 5 bases and at J to 1 base, leaving 7 bases not matched to a gene. The CDR3 nucleotides are TGTGCCAGCAGCCCCCGTCCAGGGGGGAACACCGGGGAGCTGTTTTTT. Translated, it gives CASSPRPGGNTGELFF.

The rearrangement links TRBV9 to TRBJ1-1, with D unclear. This CDR3 is 16 amino acids long. V shed 6 bases and J shed 11 bases, with 29 bases lying between them. Germline CDR1 SGDLS, CDR2 YYNGEE. The CDR3 DNA follows: TGTGCCAGCACCAGAAGGCCGGGAGGCTCAAACACCGGGGCTTTCTTT. Its protein is CASTRRPGGSNTGAFF.

The rearrangement links TRBV7-2 to TRBJ2-7; D uncertain. The V end was cut by 6 bases, the J end by 2 bases, with 14 bases between. Per germline, CDR1 SGHTA and CDR2 FQGNSA. The CDR3 loop spans 14 amino acids. The CDR3 is CASSSPWGTYEQYF. The CDR3 DNA reads as TGTGCCAGCAGTTCTCCCTGGGGTACCTACGAGCAGTACTTC.

This clonotype appeared many times. This chain links TRBV29-1 with TRBJ1-6; D might be TRBD1 (5 bases). The CDR3 loop spans 13 amino acids. Per the germline V gene, CDR1 is SQVTM and CDR2 is ANQGSEA. Deletions cut 6 bases from V and 10 bases from J, with 16 bases between. Written as DNA, the CDR3 is TGCAGCGTGGCGGGGACTCAAGGATCACCCCTCCACTTT. Translating it yields CSVAGTQGSPLHF.

This chain connects TRBV4-1 to TRBJ2-5; 8 bases agree with TRBD1. The CDR3 contains 17 residues. Germline V gives CDR1 MGHRA, CDR2 YSYEKL. Unmatched junction bases numbered 11, after V lost 5 bases and J lost 0 bases. For the CDR3, the DNA is TGCGCCAGCAGCGCCGGACAGGGCATGACGTACCAAGAGACCCAGTACTTC. This gives the protein CASSAGQGMTYQETQYF.

The chain recombines TRBV5-6 with TRBJ1-4; tentatively, D is TRBD1 (5 bases). Germline CDR1 SGHDT, CDR2 YYEEEE. Trimming stripped 4 bases from V and 5 bases from J, with 18 bases between. This CDR3 is 16 amino acids long. CDR3 coding DNA: TGTGCCAGCAGCCCCTGGGGGTACCAAGAGAATGAAAAACTGTTTTTT. It encodes CASSPWGYQENEKLFF.

This clonotype was counted ten times or more. The CDR3 region is CASSTGWTEAFF. The CDR3 nucleotides are TGTGCCAGCAGCACCGGGTGGACTGAAGCTTTCTTT. This chain uses TRBV7-9 with TRBJ1-1; no definite D call. From germline, CDR1 is SEHNR and CDR2 FQNEAQ (reference sequence). The ends were cut back, 5 bases at V and 5 bases at J, with 9 bases in the middle. The CDR3 consists of 12 residues.

The CDR3 DNA follows: TGTGCCAGCAGTTACAGTGACAGCCGCAATTCACCCCTCCACTTT. Its translation: CASSYSDSRNSPLHF. The chain employs TRBV6-5 and TRBJ1-6; D perhaps matches TRBD1 (5 bases). Germline CDR1 MNHEY, CDR2 SVGAGI. The CDR3 contains 15 residues. V was shortened by 2 bases and J by 7 bases, with 12 bases between the two germline ends.

The chain combines TRBV5-4 with TRBJ1-1; 8 bases line up with TRBD1. J lost 5 bases, V lost 3 bases, and 9 bases had no gene match. The CDR3 length is 15 residues. Germline lookup yields CDR1 SGHNT and CDR2 YYREEE (reference sequence). CDR3 region: CASSSGKTGETEAFF. The CDR3 nucleotides are TGTGCCAGCAGCTCGGGGAAGACAGGGGAGACTGAAGCTTTCTTT.

This clonotype was detected many times. The chain recombines TRBV15 with TRBJ2-7; 10 bases map to TRBD2. The J segment lost 4 bases and the V segment lost 5 bases, leaving 5 bases of the junction unmatched. CDR3 length equals 14 residues. From germline, CDR1 is LNHNV and CDR2 YYDKDF (reference sequence). For the CDR3, the DNA is TGTGCCACCAGCCATGGACTAGCGGCTTACGAGCAGTACTTC. Translated, it gives CATSHGLAAYEQYF.

The rearrangement links TRBV11-1 to TRBJ2-5, with TRBD2 matching 8 bases. The germline gives CDR1 SGHAT, CDR2 FQDESV (reference sequence). Germline trimming cut 5 bases from V and 4 bases from J; bases unmatched to any gene: 18. This CDR3 comprises 18 residues. CDR3 sequence: CASSQGLAGSPRRETQYF. The DNA for the CDR3 is TGTGCCAGCAGCCAGGGGCTAGCGGGCTCACCCCGGCGAGAGACCCAGTACTTC.

This chain links TRBV9 with TRBJ2-5; D tentatively fits TRBD1 or TRBD2 (5 bases each). The CDR3 length is 15 residues. Trimming left V 0 bases short and J 1 base short, with 10 bases between. Germline CDR1 reads SGDLS; CDR2 reads YYNGEE. The chain's CDR3 is CASSVGRGPQETQYF. The CDR3 nucleotides are TGTGCCAGCAGCGTAGGTCGGGGCCCCCAAGAGACCCAGTACTTC.

This clonotype was seen a handful of times. This rearrangement joins TRBV6-6 to TRBJ1-1, with D tentatively TRBD1 (6 bases). V was trimmed by 10 bases and J by 1 base, leaving 13 bases between them. From germline, CDR1 is MNHNY and CDR2 SVGAGI (reference sequence). The CDR3 loop spans 13 amino acids. In DNA form, the CDR3 reads TGTGCCACCTTCCGGGACAAGAACACTGAAGCTTTCTTT. It encodes CATFRDKNTEAFF.

This clonotype was picked up a small number of times. The chain recombines TRBV5-5 with TRBJ1-2, with D uncertain. V lost 3 bases to trimming and J lost 6 bases, with 12 bases between them. CDR1 and CDR2 from the germline V gene are SGHKS and YYEKEE (reference sequence). The CDR3 runs 13 residues. CDR3 in amino acids: CASSSEQVDGYTF. The CDR3 bases are TGTGCCAGCAGCTCCGAGCAGGTGGATGGCTACACCTTC.

This clonotype was detected a few times. This chain joins TRBV6-1 and TRBJ2-7; 7 nucleotides line up with TRBD1. V trimming: 5 bases; J trimming: 11 bases; junction bases outside the gene matches: 6. The CDR3 runs 11 residues. Germline V gives CDR1 MNHNS, CDR2 SASEGT. CDR3 sequence: CASSSQGDEYF. The CDR3 bases are TGTGCCAGCAGTTCCCAGGGGGATGAGTACTTC.

This clonotype was observed many times. The V gene is TRBV7-9, the J gene TRBJ2-7; 12 bases fit TRBD2. Germline V gene sequence: CDR1 SEHNR, CDR2 FQNEAQ (reference sequence). CDR3 length: 15 residues. V lost 5 bases, J lost 1 base, and 3 bases stayed unmatched. The CDR3 loop reads CASSHGTSGSYEQYF. The CDR3 coding sequence is TGTGCCAGCAGCCACGGGACTAGCGGGTCCTACGAGCAGTACTTC.

In this sample, this clonotype turned up a few times. CDR3 in amino acids: CASSLEGLLNTGELFF. In DNA form, the CDR3 reads TGCGCCAGCAGCTTGGAGGGACTATTGAACACCGGGGAGCTGTTTTTT. The V gene is TRBV5-1, the J gene TRBJ2-2; 7 bases are a match to TRBD2. Germline V lookup: CDR1 SGHRS, CDR2 YFSETQ. V lost 0 bases and J lost 1; bases outside the gene matches: 3. The CDR3 consists of 16 residues.

This clonotype has a count of ten or more. The chain links TRBV5-1 to TRBJ1-1; 9 nucleotides agree with TRBD1. The junction had 5 bases not matched to a gene; V was cut back by 4 bases and J by 1 base. CDR3 length: 15 residues. Per germline, CDR1 SGHRS and CDR2 YFSETQ. The CDR3 loop is CASSREGQGNTEAFF. The DNA for the CDR3 is TGCGCCAGCAGCCGTGAGGGACAGGGGAACACTGAAGCTTTCTTT.

This clonotype was recorded many times. The CDR3 spells CASSVGRAETQYF. The DNA for the CDR3 is TGTGCCAGCAGTGTTGGTCGGGCAGAGACCCAGTACTTC. The V call is TRBV2, the J call TRBJ2-5; D remains unclear. This CDR3 spans 13 amino acids. From germline, CDR1 is SNHLY and CDR2 FYNNEI. Trimming cost V 4 bases and J 4 bases, with 10 bases left between them.

The chain uses TRBV5-6 and TRBJ1-3; the D gene is possibly TRBD1 (5 bases). Germline CDR1 SGHDT, CDR2 YYEEEE. The CDR3 is 16 residues long. Trimming took 4 bases from V and 0 from J, leaving 14 bases between them. CDR3 coding DNA: TGTGCCAGCAGCACGCCCGACAGACACTCTGGAAACACCATATATTTT. This codes for CASSTPDRHSGNTIYF.

Many counts were recorded for this clonotype. The chain links TRBV7-8 to TRBJ1-3, with D tentatively TRBD1 (6 bases). Germline V lookup: CDR1 SGHVS, CDR2 FQNEAQ. The germline V and J ends were trimmed by 5 bases and 9 bases, with 11 bases remaining between them. The CDR3 has 12 residues. The CDR3 coding sequence is TGTGCCAGCAGCACTCCAGGGGTCACCATATATTTT. Translation: CASSTPGVTIYF.